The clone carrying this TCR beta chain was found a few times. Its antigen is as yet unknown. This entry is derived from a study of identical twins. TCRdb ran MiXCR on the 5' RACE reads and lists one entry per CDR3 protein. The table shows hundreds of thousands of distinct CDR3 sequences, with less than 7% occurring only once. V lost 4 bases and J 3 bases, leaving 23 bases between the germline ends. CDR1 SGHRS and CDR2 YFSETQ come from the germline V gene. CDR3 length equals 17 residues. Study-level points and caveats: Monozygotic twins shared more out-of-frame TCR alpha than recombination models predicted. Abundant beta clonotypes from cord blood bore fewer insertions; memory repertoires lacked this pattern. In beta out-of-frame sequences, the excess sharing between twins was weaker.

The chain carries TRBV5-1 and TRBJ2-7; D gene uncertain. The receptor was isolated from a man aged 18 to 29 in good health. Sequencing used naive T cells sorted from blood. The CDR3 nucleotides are TGCGCCAGCAGCAACCAGGAGCCCCACCGTCGTATCTACGAGCAGTACTTC. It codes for CASSNQEPHRRIYEQYF.